The rows below give T cell receptor beta chains drawn from one sample of a study of T-cell memory formation after mild COVID-19. TCRdb reprocessed the 5' RACE reads via MiXCR and lists one record per CDR3 protein. The table lists about 470,000 distinct CDR3 sequences, around 27% of them singletons. The sequenced sample consisted of PBMCs or a T cell subset sorted from them (not recorded which). The receptors come from an adult woman who had mild COVID-19 (a few samples of this study predate the infection). Cell type and time point are not known. CDR3s include the opening cysteine and the closing phenylalanine or tryptophan. Each record gives: CDR3 protein, CDR3 DNA, J gene, CDR3 length, clone size, D gene, V gene. The D gene is left open where the match is weak. Expanded clones get a size class; other rows say once, few or many, or leave the size out.

CDR3aa: CASSLGTLRVEQYF; CDR3nt: TGTGCCAGCAGCTTAGGGACACTCCGTGTCGAGCAGTACTTC; j_gene: TRBJ2-7; len: 14; abundance: few; d_gene: NA; v_gene: TRBV5-6
CDR3aa: CATSGLAGHTGELFF; CDR3nt: TGTGCCACCAGTGGGCTAGCGGGACACACCGGGGAGCTGTTTTTT; j_gene: TRBJ2-2; len: 15; abundance: few; d_gene: TRBD2; v_gene: TRBV24-1
CDR3aa: CASSQTGAARTGELFF; CDR3nt: TGTGCCAGCAGCCAAACAGGGGCCGCGAGAACCGGGGAGCTGTTTTTT; j_gene: TRBJ2-2; len: 16; abundance: few; d_gene: TRBD1; v_gene: TRBV4-2
CDR3aa: CASSLYPRRSDIQYF; CDR3nt: TGTGCCAGCAGTTTATATCCCAGAAGGTCGGACATTCAGTACTTC; j_gene: TRBJ2-4; len: 15; abundance: NA; d_gene: NA; v_gene: TRBV28
CDR3aa: CASSLAGSSEQYF; CDR3nt: TGTGCCAGCAGCTTAGCGGGTTCCAGCGAGCAGTACTTC; j_gene: TRBJ2-7; len: 13; abundance: NA; d_gene: NA; v_gene: TRBV7-2
CDR3aa: CASSYPAGGRDTQYF; CDR3nt: TGTGCCAGCAGTTACCCAGCGGGAGGGAGAGATACGCAGTATTTT; j_gene: TRBJ2-3; len: 15; abundance: few; d_gene: TRBD2; v_gene: TRBV6-5
CDR3aa: CASSLGTGTGELFF; CDR3nt: TGTGCCAGCAGCCTGGGGACAGGGACCGGGGAGCTGTTTTTT; j_gene: TRBJ2-2; len: 14; abundance: many; d_gene: TRBD1; v_gene: TRBV5-1
CDR3aa: CASSLENRKYF; CDR3nt: TGTGCCAGCAGCTTAGAGAACCGCAAGTACTTC; j_gene: TRBJ2-7; len: 11; abundance: NA; d_gene: NA; v_gene: TRBV11-3
CDR3aa: CASSLLAGISINEQFF; CDR3nt: TGTGCCAGCAGTTTACTCGCAGGGATTTCTATTAATGAGCAGTTCTTC; j_gene: TRBJ2-1; len: 16; abundance: once; d_gene: NA; v_gene: TRBV28
CDR3aa: CSAKSDRGPGNTIYF; CDR3nt: TGCAGTGCTAAATCTGACAGGGGGCCCGGAAACACCATATATTTT; j_gene: TRBJ1-3; len: 15; abundance: NA; d_gene: TRBD1; v_gene: TRBV20-1
CDR3aa: CAWSVQLAGGSSYEQYF; CDR3nt: TGTGCCTGGAGTGTACAACTAGCGGGAGGGAGCTCCTACGAGCAGTACTTC; j_gene: TRBJ2-7; len: 17; abundance: few; d_gene: TRBD2; v_gene: TRBV30
CDR3aa: CASSLGGLADQETQYF; CDR3nt: TGCGCCAGCAGCTTGGGGGGCCTAGCGGACCAAGAGACCCAGTACTTC; j_gene: TRBJ2-5; len: 16; abundance: NA; d_gene: TRBD2; v_gene: TRBV5-1
CDR3aa: CASSLALSRQGWYNEQFF; CDR3nt: TGTGCCAGCAGCTTAGCGCTGTCGAGACAGGGATGGTACAATGAGCAGTTCTTC; j_gene: TRBJ2-1; len: 18; abundance: NA; d_gene: TRBD1; v_gene: TRBV7-2
CDR3aa: CASSLMADTQYF; CDR3nt: TGTGCCAGCAGCTTAATGGCGGATACGCAGTATTTT; j_gene: TRBJ2-3; len: 12; abundance: NA; d_gene: NA; v_gene: TRBV11-2
CDR3aa: CASSLGQDRGYTF; CDR3nt: TGCGCCAGCAGCTTGGGCCAGGATCGTGGCTACACCTTC; j_gene: TRBJ1-2; len: 13; abundance: NA; d_gene: NA; v_gene: TRBV5-1
CDR3aa: CATSDWTSGASQYF; CDR3nt: TGTGCCACCAGTGATTGGACTAGCGGGGCCTCCCAGTATTTT; j_gene: TRBJ2-3; len: 14; abundance: NA; d_gene: TRBD2; v_gene: TRBV24-1
CDR3aa: CASSVGTASTDTQYF; CDR3nt: TGCGCCAGCAGCGTAGGGACAGCTAGCACAGATACGCAGTATTTT; j_gene: TRBJ2-3; len: 15; abundance: NA; d_gene: TRBD1; v_gene: TRBV5-1
CDR3aa: CASSLYGSNTGELFF; CDR3nt: TGTGCCAGCAGTTTATACGGGTCGAACACCGGGGAGCTGTTTTTT; j_gene: TRBJ2-2; len: 15; abundance: many; d_gene: NA; v_gene: TRBV12-3/TRBV12-4
CDR3aa: CASSLSRSYTGELFF; CDR3nt: TGTGCCAGCAGTTTATCTCGGAGTTACACCGGGGAGCTGTTTTTT; j_gene: TRBJ2-2; len: 15; abundance: NA; d_gene: NA; v_gene: TRBV27
CDR3aa: CASSLAKETQYF; CDR3nt: TGCGCCAGCAGCTTGGCTAAAGAGACCCAGTACTTC; j_gene: TRBJ2-5; len: 12; abundance: few; d_gene: NA; v_gene: TRBV5-1
CDR3aa: CSARTGTGGTNEKLFF; CDR3nt: TGCAGTGCTAGAACCGGGACAGGGGGCACTAATGAAAAACTGTTTTTT; j_gene: TRBJ1-4; len: 16; abundance: NA; d_gene: TRBD1; v_gene: TRBV20-1
CDR3aa: CASGQGLTDTQYF; CDR3nt: TGTGCCAGCGGACAGGGCCTCACAGATACGCAGTATTTT; j_gene: TRBJ2-3; len: 13; abundance: NA; d_gene: TRBD1; v_gene: TRBV12-3/TRBV12-4
CDR3aa: CASSHDGSTDTQYF; CDR3nt: TGTGCCAGCAGTCACGACGGGAGCACAGATACGCAGTATTTT; j_gene: TRBJ2-3; len: 14; abundance: few; d_gene: NA; v_gene: TRBV12-3/TRBV12-4
CDR3aa: CASSSSGRAAVDTQYF; CDR3nt: TGTGCCAGCAGCTCCTCTGGGAGAGCAGCGGTAGATACGCAGTATTTT; j_gene: TRBJ2-3; len: 16; abundance: few; d_gene: NA; v_gene: TRBV7-2
CDR3aa: CASSPNEDSQETQYF; CDR3nt: TGTGCCAGCAGTCCCAACGAGGACAGTCAAGAGACCCAGTACTTC; j_gene: TRBJ2-5; len: 15; abundance: NA; d_gene: NA; v_gene: TRBV7-9
CDR3aa: CASSHQGIQRNEQFF; CDR3nt: TGCGCCAGCAGTCATCAAGGGATACAAAGGAATGAGCAGTTCTTC; j_gene: TRBJ2-1; len: 15; abundance: NA; d_gene: NA; v_gene: TRBV23-1
CDR3aa: CASSQDPDPNGEQFF; CDR3nt: TGCGCCAGCAGCCAAGATCCGGATCCGAACGGTGAGCAGTTCTTC; j_gene: TRBJ2-1; len: 15; abundance: NA; d_gene: NA; v_gene: TRBV4-1
CDR3aa: CASSVATTGGTEAFF; CDR3nt: TGTGCCAGCAGCGTAGCCACCACAGGGGGCACTGAAGCTTTCTTT; j_gene: TRBJ1-1; len: 15; abundance: NA; d_gene: TRBD1; v_gene: TRBV9
CDR3aa: CASSLVLRGQYF; CDR3nt: TGTGCCAGCAGCTTAGTCTTGCGGGGGCAGTATTTT; j_gene: TRBJ2-3; len: 12; abundance: NA; d_gene: NA; v_gene: TRBV7-9
CDR3aa: CASSPTGNFPAYSNQPQHF; CDR3nt: TGTGCCAGCAGCCCGACAGGAAACTTCCCCGCCTATAGCAATCAGCCCCAGCATTTT; j_gene: TRBJ1-5; len: 19; abundance: few; d_gene: NA; v_gene: TRBV11-3
CDR3aa: CASSLRDLGLSETQYF; CDR3nt: TGTGCCAGCAGCCTGAGGGATCTAGGGTTATCCGAGACCCAGTACTTC; j_gene: TRBJ2-5; len: 16; abundance: NA; d_gene: NA; v_gene: TRBV5-6
CDR3aa: CAISESYGGQNTEAFF; CDR3nt: TGTGCCATCAGTGAGTCGTATGGGGGTCAGAACACTGAAGCTTTCTTT; j_gene: TRBJ1-1; len: 16; abundance: NA; d_gene: NA; v_gene: TRBV10-3
CDR3aa: CASVPWPRGRAPQTQYF; CDR3nt: TGTGCCAGCGTACCATGGCCCCGCGGGAGAGCCCCTCAAACGCAGTATTTT; j_gene: TRBJ2-3; len: 17; abundance: NA; d_gene: TRBD2; v_gene: TRBV5-5
CDR3aa: CATSDYRGRAETQYF; CDR3nt: TGTGCCACCAGTGACTACCGGGGGAGGGCGGAGACCCAGTACTTC; j_gene: TRBJ2-5; len: 15; abundance: NA; d_gene: TRBD2; v_gene: TRBV24-1
CDR3aa: CSARDQNRGGEQFF; CDR3nt: TGCAGTGCTAGAGACCAAAACAGGGGCGGTGAGCAGTTCTTC; j_gene: TRBJ2-1; len: 14; abundance: few; d_gene: TRBD1; v_gene: TRBV20-1
CDR3aa: CASTPVRREGWNEQFF; CDR3nt: TGTGCCAGCACCCCGGTGAGGCGGGAGGGTTGGAATGAGCAGTTCTTC; j_gene: TRBJ2-1; len: 16; abundance: few; d_gene: TRBD2; v_gene: TRBV6-5
CDR3aa: CASSMDRFEEQFF; CDR3nt: TGTGCCAGCAGCATGGACAGATTTGAGGAGCAGTTCTTC; j_gene: TRBJ2-1; len: 13; abundance: many; d_gene: NA; v_gene: TRBV7-2
CDR3aa: CASSHWSSGINTDTQYF; CDR3nt: TGTGCCAGCAGCCACTGGTCTAGCGGGATTAACACAGATACGCAGTATTTT; j_gene: TRBJ2-3; len: 17; abundance: few; d_gene: TRBD2; v_gene: TRBV3-1
CDR3aa: CASSQVAGFRFYEQFF; CDR3nt: TGTGCCAGCAGCCAAGTGGCAGGGTTTCGATTTTATGAGCAGTTCTTC; j_gene: TRBJ2-1; len: 16; abundance: NA; d_gene: NA; v_gene: TRBV4-2
CDR3aa: CASSSQGPNIQYF; CDR3nt: TGTGCCAGCAGTTCACAGGGTCCAAACATTCAGTACTTC; j_gene: TRBJ2-4; len: 13; abundance: few; d_gene: NA; v_gene: TRBV2
CDR3aa: CASSLPGASYEQYF; CDR3nt: TGTGCCAGCAGCTTGCCCGGGGCCAGCTACGAGCAGTACTTC; j_gene: TRBJ2-7; len: 14; abundance: few; d_gene: NA; v_gene: TRBV5-6
CDR3aa: CSVEWSKQRGGYTF; CDR3nt: TGCAGCGTTGAGTGGTCCAAGCAGAGAGGTGGCTACACCTTC; j_gene: TRBJ1-2; len: 14; abundance: few; d_gene: NA; v_gene: TRBV29-1
CDR3aa: CASSEVPGQGYEQYF; CDR3nt: TGTGCCAGCAGTGAAGTCCCGGGACAGGGGTACGAGCAGTACTTC; j_gene: TRBJ2-7; len: 15; abundance: NA; d_gene: TRBD1; v_gene: TRBV2